This record looks at one T cell receptor (beta chain) sequence and its context. Original methodology: How many nucleated cells were present was estimated from reference gene primer amplification. Assay: immunoSEQ multiplex PCR; the TCRdb copy retains only in-frame clones and omits some. The V and J calls and the clone size are those of that table, but D and trimming were determined from the DNA. The table has 110,000 to 150,000 clones, approximately 91% seen once. This record belongs to a study of blood T cell repertoires in COVID-19. Study summary: Researchers got acute and convalescent COVID-19 samples from the United States, Italy and Spain. From T cells, B-cell-depleted T cells, or PBMCs came the material, which was cDNA or gDNA.

The CDR3 totals 15 residues. Germline trimming cut 4 bases from V and 5 bases from J; bases unmatched to any gene: 10. Germline lookup yields CDR1 LGHNA and CDR2 YSLEER. The sequencing sample was made of peripheral blood. This TCR was recovered from a man aged 50 to 60 with active or convalescent COVID-19. The chain uses TRBV4-3 and TRBJ2-7; 8 positions match TRBD2. CDR3 in DNA: TGCGCCAGCAGCCGAACCGGGACTAGAGGTAACGAGCAGTACTTC. This sequence encodes CASSRTGTRGNEQYF.